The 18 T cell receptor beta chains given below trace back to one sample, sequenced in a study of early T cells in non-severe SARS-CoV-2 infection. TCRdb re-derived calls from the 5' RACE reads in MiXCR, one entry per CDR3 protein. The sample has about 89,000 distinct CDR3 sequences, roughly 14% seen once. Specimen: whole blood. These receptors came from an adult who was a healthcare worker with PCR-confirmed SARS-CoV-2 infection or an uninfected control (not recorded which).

The CDR3 loop reads CASRPNPGTPNTEAFF. The CDR3 DNA reads TGTGCCAGCAGACCAAATCCCGGGACACCGAACACTGAAGCTTTCTTT. V gene TRBV6-6 combines with J gene TRBJ1-1, with a possible D match to TRBD1 (6 bases). The V gene lost 6 bases and the J gene lost 1 base, with 18 bases spanning the gap. CDR1 MNHNY and CDR2 SVGAGI come from the germline V gene (reference sequence). This CDR3 has 16 residues.

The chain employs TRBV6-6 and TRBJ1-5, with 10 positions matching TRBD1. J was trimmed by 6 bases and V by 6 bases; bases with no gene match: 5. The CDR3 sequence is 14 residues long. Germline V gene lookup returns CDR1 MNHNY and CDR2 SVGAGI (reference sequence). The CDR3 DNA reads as TGTGCCAGCAGACTTGGACAGGGGGTTCAGCCCCAGCATTTT. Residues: CASRLGQGVQPQHF.

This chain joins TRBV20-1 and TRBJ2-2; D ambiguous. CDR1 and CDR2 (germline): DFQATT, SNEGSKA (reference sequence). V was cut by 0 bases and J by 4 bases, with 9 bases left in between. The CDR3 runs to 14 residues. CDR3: CSARDQSTTGELFF. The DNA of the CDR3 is TGCAGTGCTAGAGATCAAAGTACCACCGGGGAGCTGTTTTTT.

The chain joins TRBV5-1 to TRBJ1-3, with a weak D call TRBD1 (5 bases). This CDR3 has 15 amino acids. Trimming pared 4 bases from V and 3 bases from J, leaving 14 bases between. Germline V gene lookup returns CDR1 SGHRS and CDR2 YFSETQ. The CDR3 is CASSPQGFNGNTIYF. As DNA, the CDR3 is TGCGCCAGCAGCCCGCAGGGCTTCAATGGAAACACCATATATTTT.

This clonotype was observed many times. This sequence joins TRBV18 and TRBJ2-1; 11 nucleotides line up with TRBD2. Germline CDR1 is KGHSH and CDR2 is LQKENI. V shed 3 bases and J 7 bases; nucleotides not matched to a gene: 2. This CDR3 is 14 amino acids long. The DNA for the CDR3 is TGTGCCAGCTCACCTAGCGGGGGGGCAAATGAGCAGTTCTTC. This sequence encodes CASSPSGGANEQFF. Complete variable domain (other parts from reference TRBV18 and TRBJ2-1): NAGVMQNPRHLVRRRGQEARLRCSPMKGHSHVYWYRQLPEEGLKFMVYLQKENIIDESGMPKERFSAEFPKEGPSILRIQQVVRGDSAAYFCASSPSGGANEQFFGPGTRLTVL.

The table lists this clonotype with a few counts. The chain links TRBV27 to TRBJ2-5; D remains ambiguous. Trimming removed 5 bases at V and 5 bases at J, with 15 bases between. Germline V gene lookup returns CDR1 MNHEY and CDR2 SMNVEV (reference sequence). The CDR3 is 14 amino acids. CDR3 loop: CASSPTTALETQYF. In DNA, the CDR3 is TGTGCCAGCAGTCCAACCACGGCGTTGGAGACCCAGTACTTC.

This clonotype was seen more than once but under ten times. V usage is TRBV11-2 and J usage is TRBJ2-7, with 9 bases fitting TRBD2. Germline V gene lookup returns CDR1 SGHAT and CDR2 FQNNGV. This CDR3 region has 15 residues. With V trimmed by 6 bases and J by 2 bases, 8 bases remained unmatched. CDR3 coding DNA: TGTGCCAGCAGGGTTCTAGCGGGGCAAGCCTACGAGCAGTACGTC. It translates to CASRVLAGQAYEQYV.

As DNA, the CDR3 is TGTGCCAGCAGTGAAGGACAGGAGCCCAATGAGCAGTTCTTC. Translation: CASSEGQEPNEQFF. The rearrangement uses TRBV2 and TRBJ2-1; D possibly corresponds to TRBD1 (6 bases). There are 14 residues in the CDR3. V lost 1 base, J lost 6 bases, and 10 bases lay in between. Per the germline V gene, CDR1 is SNHLY and CDR2 is FYNNEI.

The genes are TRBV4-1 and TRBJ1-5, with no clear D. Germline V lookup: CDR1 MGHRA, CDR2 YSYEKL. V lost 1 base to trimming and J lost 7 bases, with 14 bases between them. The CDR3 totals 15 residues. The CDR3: CASSQGDLRGQPQHF. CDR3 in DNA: TGCGCCAGCAGCCAAGGTGACCTAAGAGGGCAGCCCCAGCATTTT.

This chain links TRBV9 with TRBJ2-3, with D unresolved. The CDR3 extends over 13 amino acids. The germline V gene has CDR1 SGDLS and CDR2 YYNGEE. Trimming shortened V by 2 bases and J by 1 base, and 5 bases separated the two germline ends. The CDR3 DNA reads TGTGCCAGCAGCGTGGACGGCACAGATACGCAGTATTTT. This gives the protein CASSVDGTDTQYF.

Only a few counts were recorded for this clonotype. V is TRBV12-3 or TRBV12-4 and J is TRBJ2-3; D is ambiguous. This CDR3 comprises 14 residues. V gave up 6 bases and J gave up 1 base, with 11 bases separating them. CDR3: CASSETLGTDTQYF. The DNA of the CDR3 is TGTGCCAGCAGCGAGACGCTAGGCACAGATACGCAGTATTTT.

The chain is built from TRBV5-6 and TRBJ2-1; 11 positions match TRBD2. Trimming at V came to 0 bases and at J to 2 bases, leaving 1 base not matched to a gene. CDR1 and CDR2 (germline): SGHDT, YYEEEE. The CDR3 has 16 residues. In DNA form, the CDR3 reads TGTGCCAGCAGCTTGGAACTAGCGGGGGCCTACAATGAGCAGTTCTTC. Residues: CASSLELAGAYNEQFF.

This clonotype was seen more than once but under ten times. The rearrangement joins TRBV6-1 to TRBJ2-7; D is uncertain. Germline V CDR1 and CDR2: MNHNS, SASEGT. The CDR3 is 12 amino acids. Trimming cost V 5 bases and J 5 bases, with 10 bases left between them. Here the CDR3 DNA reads TGTGCCAGCAGTAAAACCGGACACGAGCAGTACGTC. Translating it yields CASSKTGHEQYV.

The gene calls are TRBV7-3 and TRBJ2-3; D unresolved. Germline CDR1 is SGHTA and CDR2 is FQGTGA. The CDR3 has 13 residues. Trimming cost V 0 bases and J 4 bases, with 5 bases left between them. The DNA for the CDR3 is TGTGCCAGCAGCTTAACGGTGTCAGATACGCAGTATTTT. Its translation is CASSLTVSDTQYF.

The chain's CDR3 is CASSLAPLTSYEQYV. CDR3 nucleotides: TGTGCCAGCAGCTTGGCCCCCCTGACCTCCTACGAGCAGTACGTC. V is TRBV5-5 and J is TRBJ2-7; the D is unclear. Per germline, CDR1 SGHKS and CDR2 YYEKEE (reference sequence). Trimming cost V 0 bases and J 0 bases, with 10 bases left between them. This CDR3 has 15 residues.

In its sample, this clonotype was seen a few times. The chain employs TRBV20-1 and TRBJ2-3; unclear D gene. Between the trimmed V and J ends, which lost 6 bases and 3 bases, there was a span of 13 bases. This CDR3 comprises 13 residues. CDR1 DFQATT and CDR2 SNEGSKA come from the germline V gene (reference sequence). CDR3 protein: CSADSGHTDTQYF. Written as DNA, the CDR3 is TGCAGTGCAGACTCTGGGCATACAGATACGCAGTATTTT.

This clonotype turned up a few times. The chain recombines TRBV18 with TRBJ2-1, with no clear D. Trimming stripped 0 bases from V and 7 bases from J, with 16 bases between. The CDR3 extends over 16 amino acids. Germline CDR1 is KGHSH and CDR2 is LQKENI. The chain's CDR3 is CASSPPGPRAVNEQFF. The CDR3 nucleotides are TGTGCCAGCTCACCACCCGGACCAAGGGCGGTAAATGAGCAGTTCTTC.

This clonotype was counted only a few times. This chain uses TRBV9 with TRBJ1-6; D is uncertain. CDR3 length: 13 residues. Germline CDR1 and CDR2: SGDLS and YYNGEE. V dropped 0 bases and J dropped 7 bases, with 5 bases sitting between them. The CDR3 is CASSVEQNSPLHF. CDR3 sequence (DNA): TGTGCCAGCAGCGTAGAACAGAATTCACCCCTCCACTTT.